The clone carrying this TCR beta chain was found a few times. Its antigen is not identified. These data come from a study of T cells in localized non-small cell lung cancer. Study conclusions and caveats: Uninvolved adjacent lung had higher T cell clonality than tumor and all other tissues. Analysis by sequencing included only one tumor region, so heterogeneity remains possible. Adjacent lung had a median roughly 53 of the 100 largest tumor clones.

Trimming removed 1 base from V and 4 bases from J, with 16 bases in between. Germline loops: CDR1 SGHNT, CDR2 YENEEA. There are 16 residues in the CDR3. Only in-frame clones appear in the TCRdb table, and some are missing; sequencing was by immunoSEQ multiplex PCR. In the table there are approximately 110 clones, 25% to 30% of which are singletons. The sequencing used lung tumor tissue, collected before any cancer treatment. The receptor was isolated from a woman aged 40-75 years with stage I lung adenocarcinoma. The chain uses TRBV11-3 and TRBJ1-1; D call uncertain. The CDR3 sequence is CASSLVGRGGGTEAFF. As DNA, the CDR3 is TGTGCCAGCAGCTTAGTAGGGCGGGGTGGAGGCACTGAAGCTTTCTTT.